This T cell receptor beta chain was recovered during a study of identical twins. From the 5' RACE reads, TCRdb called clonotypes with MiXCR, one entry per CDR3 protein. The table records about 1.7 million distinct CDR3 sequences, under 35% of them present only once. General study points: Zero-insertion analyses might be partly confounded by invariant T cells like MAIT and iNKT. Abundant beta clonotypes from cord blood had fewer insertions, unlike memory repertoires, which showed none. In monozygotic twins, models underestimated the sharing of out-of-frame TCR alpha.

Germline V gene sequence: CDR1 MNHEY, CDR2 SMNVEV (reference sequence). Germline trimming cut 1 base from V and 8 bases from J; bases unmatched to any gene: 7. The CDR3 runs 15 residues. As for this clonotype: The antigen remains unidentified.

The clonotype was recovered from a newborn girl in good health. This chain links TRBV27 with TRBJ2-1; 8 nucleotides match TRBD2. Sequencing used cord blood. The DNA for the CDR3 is TGTGCCAGCAGTTTATACTTGGCGGGAGGAGATGAGCAGTTCTTC. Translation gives CASSLYLAGGDEQFF.